The sequence of this T cell receptor beta chain was determined in a study of T cell responses to AZD1222 COVID-19 vaccine (dated by TCRdb to the early 2020s). Concerning the study at large: Because spike-specific TCR depth and breadth did not differ between the two schedules, AZD1222 recipients who got a second dose at roughly 4 weeks were pooled with those who got a second dose at roughly 12 weeks. TCR sequencing covered roughly 230 trial participants: 200 to 220 given two doses of AZD1222 and approximately 26 given two doses of MenACWY control vaccine. Trial participants were enrolled into age subgroups of 18-55, 56-69 and 70-plus years, which contained around 140, 26 and 57 TCR-sequenced participants, respectively.

This clone was observed a single time. The antigen it binds to is not known. Per-base qualities were not stored, and no clone one base away is much larger. The investigation overall reported the following: Only six AZD1222 recipients were SARS-CoV-2 seropositive at baseline, limiting conclusions about previously exposed vaccinees. The 56-69-year group was small, and its depth increase did not reach significance, likely because of low power. Most participants were white British and females outnumbered males, and the authors suggested that clonal diversity may have been underestimated. After two AZD1222 doses, both the breadth and the depth of spike-specific TCRs were significantly higher than at day 0 and than in MenACWY recipients. Reportedly, almost half of the unique spike-specific TCRs recognized epitopes lying outside the regions that are mutated in the B.1.351 and B.1.1.7 variants. No day 14 peak-response samples were available, so repertoires were characterized only after the peak T cell response. CD4 TCRs associated with the vaccine covered the entire spike protein, and the dominant responses were in regions 160-218 and 743-854.

Read against the paper, the sample's time point label means: baseline before first vaccination. The vaccinee samples were drawn from two UK trials, COV001 and COV002, one of which was a single-blind randomized controlled phase 2/3 trial testing AZD1222 (ChAdOx1 nCoV-19) in healthy adults. Trial participant PBMC samples were collected at day 0 and day 28 after the second dose for TCRbeta chain sequencing. Deletion took 9 bases off V and 2 bases off J, with a span of 11 bases between the germline ends. Measured from the cysteine to the phenylalanine, the CDR3 is 12 residues long. The DNA shown is the 36-base CDR3, in frame from base 1. For CDR1 and CDR2, the germline V gene lists SGHTA and FQGNSA. The CDR3 regions of human TCRbeta chains were analyzed by immunosequencing. In the source study's methods: TCRs in the repertoires were compared against a reference library of SARS-CoV-2-specific TCRs that had been generated with the MIRA antigen-specificity platform. Breadth meant the fraction of unique TCRs that were SARS-CoV-2-associated, whereas depth meant the fraction of total T cells that were SARS-CoV-2-associated. Using the MIRA data, each spike-specific TCR was assigned both to the spike region to which the TCR was reactive and to a CD4 or CD8 class. Log10-transformed breadth and depth values were compared by one-way ANOVA with Sidak's multiple comparisons tests. The table comes from immuneACCESS by way of TCRdb, which keeps in-frame sequences with V and J called. Part of the clones is missing from these tables; in studies checked, under half for an unresolved V gene and the rest for unknown reasons. The V and J calls and clone size were taken over from that table, and D and trimming were inferred from the DNA. For this sample the table gives 120,000 or so clones, of which approximately 85% were detected only once. Of the sample, around 1.6% falls within the top ten clones.

This clonotype was sampled from an adult in good health. The rearranged chain carries TRBV7-2 and TRBJ2-7; the best D guess is TRBD2, with 7 bases matching. This material consisted of peripheral blood, taken on day 0 of AZD1222 vaccination. The CDR3 here reads CASRGAAYEQYF. The DNA reads as follows: TGTGCCAGTCGGGGGGCGGCCTACGAGCAGTACTTC.